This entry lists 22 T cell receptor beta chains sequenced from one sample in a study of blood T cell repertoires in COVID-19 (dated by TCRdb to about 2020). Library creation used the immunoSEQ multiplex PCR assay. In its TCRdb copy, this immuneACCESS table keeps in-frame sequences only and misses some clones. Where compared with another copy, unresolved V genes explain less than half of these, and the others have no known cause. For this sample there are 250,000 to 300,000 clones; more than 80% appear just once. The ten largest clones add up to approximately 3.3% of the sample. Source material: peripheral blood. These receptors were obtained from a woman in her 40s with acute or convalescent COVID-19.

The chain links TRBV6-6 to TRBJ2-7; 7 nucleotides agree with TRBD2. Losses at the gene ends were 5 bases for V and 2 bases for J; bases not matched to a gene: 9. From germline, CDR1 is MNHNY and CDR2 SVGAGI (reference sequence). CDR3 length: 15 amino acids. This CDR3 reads CASSTGRGGAYEQYV. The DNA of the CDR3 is TGTGCCAGCAGTACGGGGAGGGGCGGGGCCTACGAGCAGTACGTC.

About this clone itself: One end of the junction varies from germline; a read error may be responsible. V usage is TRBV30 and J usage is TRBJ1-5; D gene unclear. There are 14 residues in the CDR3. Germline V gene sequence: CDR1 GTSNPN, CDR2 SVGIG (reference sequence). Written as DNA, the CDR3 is TGTGCTTGGACGTACCCCTATAGCAATCAGCCCCAGCATTTT. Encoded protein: CAWTYPYSNQPQHF.

CDR3: CASSREGTGVNTIYF. Here the CDR3 DNA reads TGCGCCAGCAGCAGAGAGGGGACAGGGGTAAACACCATATATTTT. The V and J genes are TRBV5-1 and TRBJ1-3; 10 bases are a match to TRBD1. Germline trimming cut 4 bases from V and 6 bases from J; bases unmatched to any gene: 7. The CDR3 length is 15 residues. Looked up from germline, CDR1 is SGHRS and CDR2 is YFSETQ.

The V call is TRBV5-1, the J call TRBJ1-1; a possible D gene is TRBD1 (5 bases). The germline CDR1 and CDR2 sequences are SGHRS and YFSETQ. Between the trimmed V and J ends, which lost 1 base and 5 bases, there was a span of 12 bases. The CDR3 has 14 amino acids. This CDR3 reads CASSLRQLETEAFF. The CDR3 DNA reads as TGCGCCAGCAGCTTGAGACAGTTGGAAACTGAAGCTTTCTTT.

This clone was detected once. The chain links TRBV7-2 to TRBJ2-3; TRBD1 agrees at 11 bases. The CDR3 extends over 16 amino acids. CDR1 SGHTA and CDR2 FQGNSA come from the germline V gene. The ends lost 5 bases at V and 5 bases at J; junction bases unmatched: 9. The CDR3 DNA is TGTGCCAGCAGCCGCCGGACAGGGGGCCAAATAGATACGCAGTATTTT. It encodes CASSRRTGGQIDTQYF.

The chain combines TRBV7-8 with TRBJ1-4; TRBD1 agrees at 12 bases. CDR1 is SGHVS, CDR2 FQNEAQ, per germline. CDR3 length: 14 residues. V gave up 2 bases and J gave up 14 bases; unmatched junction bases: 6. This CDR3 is CASSLPGTGGALFF. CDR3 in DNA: TGTGCCAGCAGCTTACCCGGGACAGGGGGCGCGCTGTTTTTT.

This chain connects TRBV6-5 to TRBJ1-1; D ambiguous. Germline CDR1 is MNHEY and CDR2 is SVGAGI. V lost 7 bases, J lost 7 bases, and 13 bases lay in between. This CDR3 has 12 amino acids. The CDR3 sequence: CASMLSGLEAFF. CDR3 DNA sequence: TGTGCCAGCATGTTGAGCGGCCTTGAAGCTTTCTTT.

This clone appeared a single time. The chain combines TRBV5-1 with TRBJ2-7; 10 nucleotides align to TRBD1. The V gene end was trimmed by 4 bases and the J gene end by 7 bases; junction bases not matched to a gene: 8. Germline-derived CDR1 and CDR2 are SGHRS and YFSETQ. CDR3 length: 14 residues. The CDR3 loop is CASSRGQGPAEQYV. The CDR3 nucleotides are TGCGCCAGCAGCAGGGGACAGGGGCCGGCAGAGCAGTACGTC.

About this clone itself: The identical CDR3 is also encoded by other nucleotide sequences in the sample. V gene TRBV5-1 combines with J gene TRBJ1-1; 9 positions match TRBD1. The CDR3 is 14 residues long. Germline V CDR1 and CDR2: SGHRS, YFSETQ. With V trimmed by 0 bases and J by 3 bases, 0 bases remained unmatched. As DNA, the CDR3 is TGCGCCAGCAGCTTGGGGACAGGGGACACTGAAGCTTTCTTT. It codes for CASSLGTGDTEAFF.

CDR3 nucleotides: TGTGCCAGCAGTGAAGTGGATCTAGTCCCTAATGAAAAACTGTTTTTT. Its translation is CASSEVDLVPNEKLFF. V gene TRBV2 combines with J gene TRBJ1-4; D call uncertain. There are 16 residues in the CDR3. Germline V gives CDR1 SNHLY, CDR2 FYNNEI. Trimming left V 1 base short and J 3 bases short, with 12 bases between. The variable domain in full, completed from reference TRBV2 and TRBJ1-4, reads EPEVTQTPSHQVTQMGQEVILRCVPISNHLYFYWYRQILGQKVEFLVSFYNNEISEKSEIFDDQFSVERPDGSNFTLKIRSTKLEDSAMYFCASSEVDLVPNEKLFFGSGTQLSVL.

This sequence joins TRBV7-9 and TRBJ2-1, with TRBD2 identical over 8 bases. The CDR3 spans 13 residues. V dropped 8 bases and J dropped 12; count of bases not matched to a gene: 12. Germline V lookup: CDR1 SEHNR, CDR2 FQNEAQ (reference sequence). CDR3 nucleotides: TGTGCCAGCCACCCCCTCTCCGGGACTAGGCAGTTCTTC. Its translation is CASHPLSGTRQFF.

The CDR3 sequence: CASRQQGNTIYF. Written as DNA, the CDR3 is TGTGCCAGCAGGCAACAGGGAAACACCATATATTTT. The chain employs TRBV12-3 or TRBV12-4 and TRBJ1-3, with unresolved D. The V end was cut by 6 bases, the J end by 4 bases, with 7 bases between. There are 12 residues in the CDR3.

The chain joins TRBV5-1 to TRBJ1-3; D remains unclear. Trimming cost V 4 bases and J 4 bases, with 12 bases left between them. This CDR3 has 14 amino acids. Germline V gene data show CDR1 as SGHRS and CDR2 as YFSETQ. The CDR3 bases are TGCGCCAGCAGCAGCACCTTATCGGGAAACACCATATATTTT. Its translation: CASSSTLSGNTIYF. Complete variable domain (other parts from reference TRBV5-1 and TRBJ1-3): KAGVTQTPRYLIKTRGQQVTLSCSPISGHRSVSWYQQTPGQGLQFLFEYFSETQRNKGNFPGRFSGRQFSNSRSEMNVSTLELGDSALYLCASSSTLSGNTIYFGEGSWLTVV.

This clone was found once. The CDR3 protein is CASRFTTRAGETYEQYV. The CDR3 nucleotides are TGTGCCAGCAGATTCACCACCCGGGCGGGGGAAACCTACGAGCAGTACGTC. This chain links TRBV6-4 with TRBJ2-7; 7 bases map to TRBD2. The trim removed 6 bases at V and 2 bases at J, leaving 16 bases unmatched. Germline-derived CDR1 and CDR2 are MRHNA and SNTAGT. The CDR3 runs to 17 residues.

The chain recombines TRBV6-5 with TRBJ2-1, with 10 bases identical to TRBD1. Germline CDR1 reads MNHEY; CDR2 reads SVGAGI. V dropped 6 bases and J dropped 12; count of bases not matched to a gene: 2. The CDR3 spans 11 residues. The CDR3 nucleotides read TGTGCCAGCAGCCGGACAGGGGGGCAGTTCTTC. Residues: CASSRTGGQFF.

In DNA form, the CDR3 reads TGTGCCAGCAGTGAAGAGCGGGGGGCTCTCGGAGATACGCAGTATTTT. It specifies CASSEERGALGDTQYF. The V and J genes are TRBV2 and TRBJ2-3; TRBD2 matches 9 bases. Germline CDR1 and CDR2: SNHLY and FYNNEI. The V segment lost 1 base and the J segment 5 bases; nucleotides outside the gene matches: 7. The CDR3 is 16 residues long. The full variable domain, in which reference TRBV2 and TRBJ2-3 provide the parts outside the CDR3, is EPEVTQTPSHQVTQMGQEVILRCVPISNHLYFYWYRQILGQKVEFLVSFYNNEISEKSEIFDDQFSVERPDGSNFTLKIRSTKLEDSAMYFCASSEERGALGDTQYFGPGTRLTVL.

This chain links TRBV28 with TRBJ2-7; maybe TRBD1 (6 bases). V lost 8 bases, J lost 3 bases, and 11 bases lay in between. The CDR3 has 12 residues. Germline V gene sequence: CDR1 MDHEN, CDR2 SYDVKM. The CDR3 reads CASGGGLYEQYV. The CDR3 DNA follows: TGTGCCAGCGGGGGCGGCCTCTACGAGCAGTACGTC.

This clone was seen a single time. CDR3: CASSPTGGADTEAFF. CDR3 DNA sequence: TGTGCCAGCAGCCCTACAGGGGGCGCTGACACTGAAGCTTTCTTT. The chain employs TRBV13 and TRBJ1-1, with 9 positions matching TRBD1. The CDR3 extends over 15 amino acids. Trimming took 5 bases from V and 3 from J; bases not matched to a gene: 7. Germline loops: CDR1 PRHDT, CDR2 FYEKMQ (reference sequence).

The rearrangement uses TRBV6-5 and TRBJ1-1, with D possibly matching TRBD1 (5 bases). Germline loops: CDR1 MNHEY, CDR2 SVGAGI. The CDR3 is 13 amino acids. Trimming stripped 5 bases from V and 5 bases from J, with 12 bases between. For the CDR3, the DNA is TGTGCCAGCAGTCCAGGGAGGTTAACTGAAGCTTTCTTT. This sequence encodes CASSPGRLTEAFF.

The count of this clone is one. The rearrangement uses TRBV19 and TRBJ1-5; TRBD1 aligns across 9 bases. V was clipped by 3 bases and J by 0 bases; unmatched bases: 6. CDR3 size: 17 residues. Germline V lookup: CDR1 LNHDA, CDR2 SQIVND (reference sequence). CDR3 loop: CASSMGQGTFSNQPQHF. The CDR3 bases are TGTGCCAGTAGTATGGGACAGGGTACCTTTAGCAATCAGCCCCAGCATTTT. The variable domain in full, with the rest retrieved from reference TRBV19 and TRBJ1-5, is DGGITQSPKYLFRKEGQNVTLSCEQNLNHDAMYWYRQDPGQGLRLIYYSQIVNDFQKGDIAEGYSVSREKKESFPLTVTSAQKNPTAFYLCASSMGQGTFSNQPQHFGDGTRLSIL.

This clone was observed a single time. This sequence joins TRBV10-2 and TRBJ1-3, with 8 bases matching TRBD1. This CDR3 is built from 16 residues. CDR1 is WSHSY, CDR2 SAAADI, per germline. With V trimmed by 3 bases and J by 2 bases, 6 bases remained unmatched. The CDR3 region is CASSDFQGAAGNTIYF. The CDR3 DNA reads TGCGCCAGCAGTGATTTCCAGGGGGCTGCTGGAAACACCATATATTTT.

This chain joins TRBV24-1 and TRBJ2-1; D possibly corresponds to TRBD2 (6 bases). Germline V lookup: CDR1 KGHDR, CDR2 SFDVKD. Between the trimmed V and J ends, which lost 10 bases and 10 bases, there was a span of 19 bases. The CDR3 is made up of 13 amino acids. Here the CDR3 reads CATETVFGREQFF. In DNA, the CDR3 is TGTGCCACTGAGACCGTATTTGGGAGGGAGCAGTTCTTC.